The 3 T cell receptor beta chains given below trace back to one sample, sequenced in a study of blood T cell repertoires in COVID-19. TCRdb's copy holds only in-frame clones and misses some; the assay was immunoSEQ multiplex PCR. The profile shows about 73,000 clones, roughly three quarters of them singletons. What was sequenced was peripheral blood. These receptors originate from a man aged 65 to 79 with COVID-19, enrolled during active disease.

The chain employs TRBV27 and TRBJ2-3; 14 positions match TRBD2. From germline, CDR1 is MNHEY and CDR2 SMNVEV (reference sequence). The V segment lost 6 bases and the J segment 8 bases; nucleotides outside the gene matches: 7. The CDR3 totals 15 residues. CDR3 amino acids: CASRKGLAGVGTQYF. In DNA, the CDR3 is TGTGCCAGCAGGAAGGGACTAGCGGGAGTAGGTACGCAGTATTTT.

This chain joins TRBV7-2 and TRBJ1-2; TRBD1 aligns across 9 bases. V lost 8 bases, J lost 2 bases, and 6 bases stayed unmatched. The CDR3 extends over 14 amino acids. Per germline, CDR1 SGHTA and CDR2 FQGNSA. CDR3 loop: CASADRGENYGYTF. CDR3 nucleotide sequence: TGTGCCAGCGCCGACAGGGGGGAAAACTATGGCTACACCTTC.

J is TRBJ1-4 and V is TRBV5-1, with D tentatively TRBD1 (5 bases). The germline V and J ends were trimmed by 4 bases and 6 bases, with 16 bases remaining between them. CDR3 length: 15 residues. From germline, CDR1 is SGHRS and CDR2 YFSETQ. The CDR3 is CASSRGGTPDEKLFF. The CDR3 nucleotides read TGCGCCAGCAGCAGAGGCGGGACCCCTGATGAAAAACTGTTTTTT.